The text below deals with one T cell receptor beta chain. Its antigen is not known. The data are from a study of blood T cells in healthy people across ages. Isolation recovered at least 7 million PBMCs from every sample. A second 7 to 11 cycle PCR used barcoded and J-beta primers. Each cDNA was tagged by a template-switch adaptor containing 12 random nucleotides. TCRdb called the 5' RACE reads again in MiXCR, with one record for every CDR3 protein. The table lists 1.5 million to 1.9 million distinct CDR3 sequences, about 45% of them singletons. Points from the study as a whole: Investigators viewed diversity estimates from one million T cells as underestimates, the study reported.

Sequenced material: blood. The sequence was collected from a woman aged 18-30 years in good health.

The CDR3 region is CASSVRGGTAAINEQFF. The CDR3 DNA reads as TGTGCCAGCAGCGTTAGAGGGGGGACAGCAGCAATCAATGAGCAGTTCTTC. The chain links TRBV9 to TRBJ2-1; D might be TRBD1 (7 bases). V was shortened by 2 bases and J by 6 bases, with 21 bases between the two germline ends. CDR1 and CDR2 (germline): SGDLS, YYNGEE. The CDR3 is made up of 17 amino acids.